The clone carrying this TCR beta chain was picked up a small number of times. It was with random hexamers that roughly 0.45 to 1 ug RNA was reverse transcribed. Amplification of TCR beta CDR3 was carried out by immunoSEQ multiplex PCR, which covered 54 Vbeta and 13 Jbeta segments. A single record per CDR3 protein comes from TCRdb applying MiXCR to the immunoSEQ multiplex PCR reads. The sample holds fewer than 300,000 distinct CDR3 sequences; 80% to 90% are singletons and the top ten take about 0.11%. These data come from a study of CD8 T cells in Susac syndrome. CD8+ and CD4+ T cells were negatively isolated; TEMRA cells were FACS-enriched. Germline values: CDR1 MNHEY, CDR2 SMNVEV (reference sequence). CDR3 length: 13 amino acids. Losses at the gene ends were 2 bases for V and 6 bases for J; bases not matched to a gene: 2.

This chain uses TRBV27 with TRBJ2-7, with 9 bases matching TRBD1. The sample was CD8+ T cells from PBMCs. This receptor was identified in a human donor with multiple sclerosis. DNA for the CDR3: TGTGCCAGCAGTTTAGGGACAGGGTTCGAGCAGTACTTC. This gives the protein CASSLGTGFEQYF.